Below, 30 T cell receptor beta chains from the same sample are listed, as sequenced in a study of blood T cells in healthy people across ages. Primers used in a second PCR of about 7 to 12 cycles were a sample-barcoded 5' primer and a J-beta primer mix. TCRdb recomputed calls from the 5' RACE reads with MiXCR, one row per CDR3 protein. Of around 1.5 million distinct CDR3 sequences listed, approximately 59% are singletons. The sample consisted of blood. Source of these receptors: a man aged 18-30 years in good health.

The chain carries TRBV5-1 and TRBJ2-7; D tentatively fits TRBD1 or TRBD2 (5 bases each). CDR3 size: 16 residues. V was cut by 3 bases and J by 6 bases, with 22 bases left in between. Germline V gene data show CDR1 as SGHRS and CDR2 as YFSETQ. The CDR3 region is CASSSGGRQPWGEQYF. CDR3 DNA: TGCGCCAGCAGCTCTGGGGGTCGTCAGCCCTGGGGCGAGCAGTACTTC.

This clonotype has just one count. This chain links TRBV5-6 with TRBJ2-3; D is unresolved. The CDR3 has 13 amino acids. Germline CDR1 reads SGHDT; CDR2 reads YYEEEE. Deletions cut 3 bases from V and 4 bases from J, with 9 bases between. CDR3 nucleotides: TGTGCCAGCAGCTACCCAGGCGCAGATACGCAGTATTTT. This codes for CASSYPGADTQYF.

The V gene is TRBV11-2, the J gene TRBJ1-6, with no clear D. CDR3 length: 14 amino acids. Germline assignment: CDR1 SGHAT and CDR2 FQNNGV. V was pared by 1 base and J by 11 bases, with 12 bases between. The CDR3 nucleotides are TGTGCCAGCAGCTTAGTCGGAGTTGAGGCACCCCTCCACTTT. Translating gives CASSLVGVEAPLHF.

V gene TRBV6-5 combines with J gene TRBJ1-1, with D uncertain. V lost 8 bases to trimming and J lost 1 base, with 14 bases between them. Germline V CDR1 and CDR2: MNHEY, SVGAGI. This CDR3 spans 14 amino acids. The CDR3 spells CASYSRTRNTEAFF. The CDR3 DNA reads TGTGCCAGCTACAGCCGTACAAGGAACACTGAAGCTTTCTTT.

This chain joins TRBV7-2 and TRBJ1-6; 8 bases agree with TRBD1. V lost 5 bases, J lost 12 bases, and 3 bases stayed unmatched. Germline assignment: CDR1 SGHTA and CDR2 FQGNSA. This CDR3 spans 12 amino acids. The CDR3 region is CASSAQGEPLHF. The CDR3, as DNA: TGTGCCAGCAGCGCACAGGGGGAACCCCTCCACTTT.

This chain connects TRBV10-3 to TRBJ2-2; 7 nucleotides agree with TRBD2. Trimming cost V 7 bases and J 2 bases; bases outside gene matches: 7. This CDR3 contains 15 residues. Looked up from germline, CDR1 is ENHRY and CDR2 is SYGVKD. The CDR3 bases are TGTGCCATCAAGGACGGGAGGATTAACACCGGGGAGCTGTTTTTT. This encodes CAIKDGRINTGELFF.

The V call is TRBV7-2, the J call TRBJ2-3; D gene unclear. Germline V gene lookup returns CDR1 SGHTA and CDR2 FQGNSA. Deletions cut 2 bases from V and 2 bases from J, with 11 bases between. The CDR3 covers 15 residues. CDR3 in amino acids: CASSLMGWSTDTQYF. The DNA of the CDR3 is TGTGCCAGCAGCTTAATGGGGTGGTCCACAGATACGCAGTATTTT.

This chain uses TRBV6-5 with TRBJ2-1; 9 bases align to TRBD2. The CDR3 spans 14 residues. Germline CDR1 reads MNHEY; CDR2 reads SVGAGI. V dropped 5 bases and J dropped 7; count of bases not matched to a gene: 6. CDR3 region: CASSIAGALNEQFF. The CDR3 DNA follows: TGTGCCAGCAGTATAGCGGGAGCTTTAAATGAGCAGTTCTTC.

The chain combines TRBV27 with TRBJ1-1; unclear D gene. Germline CDR1 MNHEY, CDR2 SMNVEV (reference sequence). The CDR3 contains 13 residues. V lost 2 bases to trimming and J lost 4 bases, with 8 bases between them. The CDR3, as DNA: TGTGCCAGCAGTTTAGAAGGATCCACTGAAGCTTTCTTT. Its translation: CASSLEGSTEAFF.

In this sample, this clonotype turned up a few times. The genes are TRBV25-1 and TRBJ2-7; maybe TRBD2 (6 bases). Germline CDR1 reads MGHDK; CDR2 reads SYGVNS. CDR3 size: 17 residues. V lost 2 bases and J lost 0, with 17 bases in between. The CDR3 DNA reads TGTGCCAGCAGTGAAGGAAAGGTCTCGGACTACTCCTACGAGCAGTACTTC. It translates to CASSEGKVSDYSYEQYF.

J is TRBJ2-1 and V is TRBV14; D might be TRBD2 (7 bases). V shed 1 base and J shed 7 bases, with 20 bases lying between them. The CDR3 totals 17 residues. CDR1 is SGHDN, CDR2 FVKESK, per germline. CDR3: CASSQGGLRDYYNEQFF. The DNA of the CDR3 is TGTGCCAGCAGCCAAGGGGGGCTACGGGACTACTATAATGAGCAGTTCTTC.

This CDR3 is CASSQIPGTSAEPATDTQYF. The CDR3 DNA reads TGTGCCAGCAGCCAGATTCCGGGGACTAGCGCTGAGCCAGCCACAGATACGCAGTATTTT. The chain combines TRBV7-9 with TRBJ2-3, with TRBD2 matching 10 bases. The ends lost 5 bases at V and 2 bases at J; junction bases unmatched: 19. The germline CDR1 and CDR2 sequences are SEHNR and FQNEAQ (reference sequence). The CDR3 sequence is 20 residues long.

This chain connects TRBV7-8 to TRBJ1-1; 7 nucleotides line up with TRBD1. This CDR3 spans 14 amino acids. The trim removed 6 bases at V and 1 base at J, leaving 5 bases unmatched. CDR1 SGHVS and CDR2 FQNEAQ come from the germline V gene. The CDR3: CASSWGTENTEAFF. The DNA for the CDR3 is TGTGCCAGCAGTTGGGGGACAGAGAACACTGAAGCTTTCTTT.

The chain has TRBV7-9 and TRBJ1-2, with 8 bases fitting TRBD1. The V gene end was trimmed by 5 bases and the J gene end by 12 bases; junction bases not matched to a gene: 8. Germline V lookup: CDR1 SEHNR, CDR2 FQNEAQ (reference sequence). The CDR3 totals 12 residues. The CDR3 loop is CASSNGQGANTF. The CDR3 DNA follows: TGTGCCAGCAGCAATGGGCAGGGGGCAAACACCTTC.

There are many counts of this clonotype. The CDR3 loop is CASSDSGGTGELFF. The CDR3 coding sequence is TGTGCCAGCAGTGACTCGGGGGGAACCGGGGAGCTGTTTTTT. The chain uses TRBV6-4 and TRBJ2-2; D is possibly TRBD2 (6 bases). V lost 0 bases, J lost 5 bases, and 7 bases lay in between. The V gene's germline CDR1 is MRHNA and CDR2 SNTAGT. This CDR3 contains 14 residues.

V gene TRBV4-1 combines with J gene TRBJ2-7; D may match TRBD1 or TRBD2 (6 bases each). Trimming removed 0 bases at V and 3 bases at J, with 9 bases between. This CDR3 has 14 residues. CDR1 and CDR2 from the germline V gene are MGHRA and YSYEKL. The CDR3 nucleotides are TGCGCCAGCAGCCAAGAAGAGGGGGGCTACGAGCAGTACTTC. This encodes CASSQEEGGYEQYF.

The J gene is TRBJ1-2, the V gene TRBV6-5; the D gene is possibly TRBD1 (5 bases). The germline V gene encodes CDR1 MNHEY and CDR2 SVGAGI. The V end lost 4 bases, the J end lost 4 bases, and 13 bases lay between the germline ends. CDR3 size: 14 residues. In DNA, the CDR3 is TGTGCCAGCAGTTGGGGGGAAGGGGCCTATGGCTACACCTTC. Its translation is CASSWGEGAYGYTF.

The chain joins TRBV5-5 to TRBJ1-2; the D gene is possibly TRBD1 (5 bases). The CDR3 totals 16 residues. Deletions cut 2 bases from V and 4 bases from J, with 18 bases between. The germline gives CDR1 SGHKS, CDR2 YYEKEE (reference sequence). The CDR3 protein is CASSFSGTEKPYGYTF. As DNA, the CDR3 is TGTGCCAGCAGCTTCTCCGGGACGGAAAAACCCTATGGCTACACCTTC.

The chain has TRBV24-1 and TRBJ2-1; TRBD1 matches 8 bases. The CDR3 runs 17 residues. Germline CDR1 is KGHDR and CDR2 is SFDVKD. V lost 4 bases, J lost 2 bases, and 9 bases stayed unmatched. For the CDR3, the DNA is TGTGCCACCAGTGACCCTACAGGGGGGCCAGCCTACAATGAGCAGTTCTTC. This gives the protein CATSDPTGGPAYNEQFF.

The V and J genes are TRBV11-2 and TRBJ1-1; D is unclear. Trimming removed 11 bases from V and 4 bases from J, with 14 bases in between. CDR1 is SGHAT, CDR2 FQNNGV, per germline. The CDR3 loop spans 12 amino acids. The CDR3 protein is CASQDLVTEAFF. CDR3 coding DNA: TGTGCCTCGCAGGACTTGGTCACTGAAGCTTTCTTT.

J is TRBJ2-6 and V is TRBV6-5; a weak D match, TRBD2 (7 bases). The CDR3 covers 17 residues. Trimming stripped 3 bases from V and 0 bases from J, with 12 bases between. The germline V gene encodes CDR1 MNHEY and CDR2 SVGAGI. The CDR3 DNA follows: TGTGCCAGCAGTTATGCGGGGGCGCTCTCTGGGGCCAACGTCCTGACTTTC. It encodes CASSYAGALSGANVLTF.

This sequence joins TRBV7-2 and TRBJ2-4, with D maybe TRBD2 (6 bases). The better agreement between TRBJ2-5 and the DNA end casts doubt on the J call. The CDR3 length is 14 residues. Germline loops: CDR1 SGHTA, CDR2 FQGNSA. DNA of the CDR3: TGTGCCAGCAGCCTTTCCGGGACTCCGGAGACCCAGTACTTC. Its protein product is CASSLSGTPETQYF.

This clonotype was recorded a few times. With a much larger clone just one base away, this may be a read error. The gene calls are TRBV28 and TRBJ2-4; D is possibly TRBD2 (5 bases). CDR3 size: 14 residues. Germline V CDR1 and CDR2: MDHEN, SYDVKM. Trimming cost V 5 bases and J 11 bases, with 19 bases left between them. Written as DNA, the CDR3 is TGTGCCAGCAGTGTAGTCAACTGGCAGAGGGTTCAGTACTTC. Translated: CASSVVNWQRVQYF.

The J gene is TRBJ1-2, the V gene TRBV7-6; possible D gene TRBD1, 6 bases. The CDR3 runs to 15 residues. The germline V and J ends were trimmed by 2 bases and 0 bases, with 10 bases remaining between them. The germline CDR1 and CDR2 sequences are SGHVS and FNYEAQ. CDR3 in DNA: TGTGCCAGCAGCTTAAGGGGGGGCCCTAACTATGGCTACACCTTC. Protein: CASSLRGGPNYGYTF.

The chain links TRBV27 to TRBJ2-5, with 11 bases matching TRBD2. The J call may be faulty, since TRBJ2-7 better matches the DNA end. Germline V gives CDR1 MNHEY, CDR2 SMNVEV (reference sequence). The CDR3 contains 16 residues. The CDR3 region is CASSSHRLAGPYEQYF. The CDR3 coding sequence is TGTGCCAGCAGTTCCCACAGACTAGCGGGGCCATACGAGCAGTACTTC.

This clonotype was counted a few times. This sequence joins TRBV4-3 and TRBJ2-7; tentatively, D is TRBD2 (6 bases). V lost 4 bases and J lost 3, with 10 bases in between. The CDR3 contains 13 residues. The germline V gene encodes CDR1 LGHNA and CDR2 YSLEER. CDR3 bases: TGCGCCAGCAGCCGGGGAGGTTACTACGAGCAGTACTTC. It is translated as CASSRGGYYEQYF.

This chain links TRBV7-6 with TRBJ1-2; a weak D match, TRBD1 (5 bases). CDR3 length equals 18 residues. Per germline, CDR1 SGHVS and CDR2 FNYEAQ. Trimming removed 2 bases at V and 0 bases at J, with 19 bases between. Here the CDR3 reads CASSLYPRGSEANYGYTF. The CDR3, as DNA: TGTGCCAGCAGCTTATATCCCCGGGGCAGCGAAGCTAACTATGGCTACACCTTC.

This chain connects TRBV6-5 to TRBJ1-1, with no clear D. The CDR3 sequence is 14 residues long. Germline CDR1 is MNHEY and CDR2 is SVGAGI. Trimming shortened V by 0 bases and J by 2 bases, and 7 bases separated the two germline ends. CDR3 bases: TGTGCCAGCAGTTACTCGAACCTTAACACTGAAGCTTTCTTT. It translates to CASSYSNLNTEAFF.

The chain joins TRBV5-1 to TRBJ2-7; 7 nucleotides match TRBD2. J gave up 0 bases and V 4 bases, and 4 bases lay outside the gene matches. The germline CDR1 and CDR2 sequences are SGHRS and YFSETQ. The length of the CDR3 is 14 residues. The CDR3 loop reads CASSPGGNSYEQYF. The CDR3 nucleotides are TGCGCCAGCAGCCCCGGGGGGAACTCCTACGAGCAGTACTTC.

The rearrangement joins TRBV6-5 to TRBJ2-7; D not certain. The ends were cut back, 7 bases at V and 3 bases at J, with 19 bases in the middle. CDR3 length: 15 residues. Germline V gives CDR1 MNHEY, CDR2 SVGAGI. The CDR3, as DNA: TGTGCCAGCACCGAAAAAAACGGGCCCAACTACGAGCAGTACTTC. Its protein product is CASTEKNGPNYEQYF.